Shown below are 17 T cell receptor beta chains from a single sample sequenced in a study of T-cell reconstitution after alpha-beta-depleted transplantation in children. For TCRbeta, the library was prepared with unique molecular identifiers. Each CDR3 protein is one row after TCRdb ran MiXCR on the PCR reads. There are approximately 490,000 distinct CDR3 sequences in the sample; approximately 13% occur only once, and under 7% lies in the top ten. This material consisted of PBMCs from the stem cell graft donor, taken from the stem cell graft. The receptors were gathered from a human donor who donated a stem cell graft to a child with combined immunodeficiency.

Ten or more counts support this clonotype. The chain links TRBV29-1 to TRBJ2-7, with 9 bases fitting TRBD1. J lost 4 bases, V lost 7 bases, and 5 bases had no gene match. Germline V CDR1 and CDR2: SQVTM, ANQGSEA. CDR3 length: 12 amino acids. Written as DNA, the CDR3 is TGCAGCGCCGGGACAGGGTGGTACGAGCAGTACTTC. It specifies CSAGTGWYEQYF.

The chain carries TRBV28 and TRBJ2-2; 7 bases are a match to TRBD2. V dropped 3 bases and J dropped 4; count of bases not matched to a gene: 5. Germline CDR1 reads MDHEN; CDR2 reads SYDVKM. This CDR3 has 15 residues. The CDR3 protein is CASSLGGTGTGELFF. CDR3 sequence (DNA): TGTGCCAGCAGTTTGGGAGGGACGGGCACCGGGGAGCTGTTTTTT.

This clonotype was seen more than once but under ten times. The chain couples TRBV5-6 to TRBJ2-1, with 12 bases lining up with TRBD2. V trimming: 2 bases; J trimming: 7 bases; junction bases outside the gene matches: 7. Germline loops: CDR1 SGHDT, CDR2 YYEEEE. This CDR3 contains 16 residues. The CDR3 sequence is CASSFYQTSGRNEQFF. The CDR3 DNA follows: TGTGCCAGCAGCTTCTACCAGACTAGCGGGAGAAATGAGCAGTTCTTC. Supplemented by reference TRBV5-6 and TRBJ2-1, the full variable domain reads DAGVTQSPTHLIKTRGQQVTLRCSPKSGHDTVSWYQQALGQGPQFIFQYYEEEERQRGNFPDRFSGHQFPNYSSELNVNALLLGDSALYLCASSFYQTSGRNEQFFGPGTRLTVL.

Only a few counts were recorded for this clonotype. The chain joins TRBV5-6 to TRBJ2-1; 8 bases align to TRBD2. This CDR3 region has 17 residues. V lost 0 bases, J lost 0 bases, and 5 bases stayed unmatched. The germline V gene encodes CDR1 SGHDT and CDR2 YYEEEE. The CDR3, as DNA: TGTGCCAGCAGCTTGGAACTAGCGGAAAGCTCCTACAATGAGCAGTTCTTC. This gives the protein CASSLELAESSYNEQFF. Filled out from reference TRBV5-6 and TRBJ2-1, the complete variable domain reads DAGVTQSPTHLIKTRGQQVTLRCSPKSGHDTVSWYQQALGQGPQFIFQYYEEEERQRGNFPDRFSGHQFPNYSSELNVNALLLGDSALYLCASSLELAESSYNEQFFGPGTRLTVL.

The V call is TRBV6-1, the J call TRBJ1-5; perhaps TRBD1 as D (5 bases). V was trimmed by 8 bases and J by 8 bases, leaving 7 bases between them. Germline V gene sequence: CDR1 MNHNS, CDR2 SASEGT. This CDR3 has 10 residues. In DNA form, the CDR3 reads TGTGCCAGCGGGGGTAAGCCCCAGCATTTT. Protein product: CASGGKPQHF.

This clonotype was recorded a few times. The chain has TRBV24-1 and TRBJ2-3; unclear D gene. V was clipped by 3 bases and J by 0 bases, with 12 bases between them. Germline CDR1 KGHDR, CDR2 SFDVKD. The CDR3 sequence is 16 residues long. The CDR3 sequence is CATSDPQEISTDTQYF. The CDR3 coding sequence is TGTGCCACCAGTGATCCCCAGGAGATTAGCACAGATACGCAGTATTTT.

The chain couples TRBV7-9 to TRBJ2-7; 13 bases line up with TRBD2. The CDR3 totals 15 residues. From germline, CDR1 is SEHNR and CDR2 FQNEAQ (reference sequence). V dropped 5 bases and J dropped 3; count of bases not matched to a gene: 4. This CDR3 is CASSLWTSGGYEQYF. CDR3 bases: TGTGCCAGCAGCCTTTGGACTAGCGGGGGCTACGAGCAGTACTTC.

The V call is TRBV12-3 or TRBV12-4, the J call TRBJ2-1, with D maybe TRBD2 (5 bases). V shed 0 bases and J shed 8 bases, with 11 bases lying between them. CDR3 length: 14 amino acids. As DNA, the CDR3 is TGTGCCAGCAGTTTAGCGGGAGAAGTAGATGAGCAGTTCTTC. It is translated as CASSLAGEVDEQFF.

This clonotype was observed at least ten times. CDR3: CASSWTRGTSDYNEQFF. DNA of the CDR3: TGTGCCAGCAGCTGGACTCGCGGGACTAGCGACTACAATGAGCAGTTCTTC. The chain has TRBV12-3 or TRBV12-4 and TRBJ2-1; 10 bases fit TRBD2. The V gene end was trimmed by 6 bases and the J gene end by 3 bases; junction bases not matched to a gene: 11. The CDR3 contains 17 residues.

This clonotype was counted between two and nine times. The chain is built from TRBV12-3 or TRBV12-4 and TRBJ2-1; D gene unclear. There are 14 residues in the CDR3. V was shortened by 5 bases and J by 5 bases, with 13 bases between the two germline ends. The CDR3 DNA reads as TGTGCCAGCAGTATGAACGGGCTTAACAATGAGCAGTTCTTC. Translated: CASSMNGLNNEQFF.

This clonotype showed up many times. The chain employs TRBV12-3 or TRBV12-4 and TRBJ2-5; a possible D gene is TRBD1 (5 bases). Trimming left V 3 bases short and J 5 bases short, with 10 bases between. The CDR3 extends over 13 amino acids. DNA for the CDR3: TGTGCCAGCAGTTTCTGGGGCCAGGAGACCCAGTACTTC. This sequence encodes CASSFWGQETQYF.

This chain connects TRBV5-6 to TRBJ2-7; D ambiguous. Between the trimmed V and J ends, which lost 1 base and 5 bases, there was a span of 10 bases. This CDR3 has 13 residues. Germline values: CDR1 SGHDT, CDR2 YYEEEE. CDR3 bases: TGTGCCAGCAGCTTGAACCCAGGCGACGAGCAGTACTTC. Translation gives CASSLNPGDEQYF.

This clonotype was seen many times. The chain joins TRBV12-3 or TRBV12-4 to TRBJ2-2, with 10 bases that match TRBD2. The CDR3 is made up of 16 amino acids. J lost 1 base, V lost 5 bases, and 4 bases had no gene match. CDR3 in DNA: TGTGCCAGCAGTGCTAGCGGGAGATGGAACACCGGGGAGCTGTTTTTT. This sequence encodes CASSASGRWNTGELFF.

This chain uses TRBV7-2 with TRBJ2-5; 7 positions agree with TRBD2. Germline V gene sequence: CDR1 SGHTA, CDR2 FQGNSA. This CDR3 has 14 residues. V trimming: 6 bases; J trimming: 2 bases; junction bases outside the gene matches: 6. As DNA, the CDR3 is TGTGCCAGCAGGGGGGACTACTCACAAGAGACCCAGTACTTC. Translation: CASRGDYSQETQYF.

This sequence joins TRBV20-1 and TRBJ2-1; 13 bases are a match to TRBD2. V gave up 6 bases and J gave up 5 bases; unmatched junction bases: 4. Germline assignment: CDR1 DFQATT and CDR2 SNEGSKA (reference sequence). This CDR3 region has 14 residues. The CDR3 here is CSASTSGGHNEQFF. DNA for the CDR3: TGCAGTGCCTCGACTAGCGGGGGGCACAATGAGCAGTTCTTC.

In its sample, this clonotype was seen many times. The J gene is TRBJ2-1, the V gene TRBV7-3; the D gene could be TRBD1 or TRBD2 (5 bases each). V lost 4 bases and J lost 7, with 14 bases in between. This CDR3 has 14 residues. Per germline, CDR1 SGHTA and CDR2 FQGTGA. CDR3 sequence (DNA): TGTGCCAGCAGCTCCCGCCGGGACGGAAATGAGCAGTTCTTC. This encodes CASSSRRDGNEQFF. The full variable domain, with the rest looked up from reference TRBV7-3 and TRBJ2-1, is GAGVSQTPSNKVTEKGKYVELRCDPISGHTALYWYRQSLGQGPEFLIYFQGTGAADDSGLPNDRFFAVRPEGSVSTLKIQRTERGDSAVYLCASSSRRDGNEQFFGPGTRLTVL.

This clonotype has more than one count but fewer than ten. The V and J genes are TRBV11-3 and TRBJ1-1; D ambiguous. The CDR3 totals 14 residues. Trimming took 0 bases from V and 6 from J, leaving 11 bases between them. Germline loops: CDR1 SGHNT, CDR2 YENEEA. CDR3 DNA: TGTGCCAGCAGCTTAGATCCGGCGAGGGCTGAAGCTTTCTTT. This codes for CASSLDPARAEAFF.